This T cell receptor beta chain was retrieved from a study of vaccination and CD4 T cells after COVID-19. Study at large: Overlapping spike pools from SARS-CoV-2 and HCoV-NL63, HCoV-OC43 and HCoV-229E served as culture stimuli. Cultures acting as controls obtained a CEFX pool, an HIV-1 Nef pool, or no peptide.

About this clonotype: Its antigen is unknown.

Treatment: approximately 11-day PBMC culture with coronavirus spike peptide pools or control peptides (ViraFEST assay). With around ten days of culture completed, CD4+ T cells were isolated by negative selection. Sequence data for DNA of cultured CD4+ T cells were generated by the Oncomine TCR Beta short-read assay. Scientists extracted genomic DNA from CD4+ T cells grown in culture. In TCRdb, the PCR reads were re-called with MiXCR into one record per CDR3 protein. The table lists under 25,000 distinct CDR3 sequences, over 60% of them singletons. The TCR sequence derives from a human donor who had recovered from COVID-19. The sequencing sample was made of CD4+ T cells from blood, cultured in vitro.

The CDR3 loop reads CASSRGTGRNEKLFF. CDR3 sequence (DNA): TGTGCCAGCAGTCGTGGCACAGGCCGAAATGAAAAACTGTTTTTT. This chain joins TRBV6-1 and TRBJ1-4; weak D call: TRBD1 (5 bases). The CDR3 sequence is 15 residues long. V lost 5 bases, J lost 5 bases, and 15 bases lay in between. Germline loops: CDR1 MNHNS, CDR2 SASEGT.